This T cell receptor (beta chain) derives from a study of beta chain features in type 1 diabetes. Sequencing targeted expressed TCRB transcripts, as all isolated RNA had been reverse transcribed. The repertoire was sequenced with immunoSEQ multiplex PCR; TCRdb's copy has only in-frame clones and lacks some. The data contain around 280,000 clones, around 7.3% of them singletons. A remark on this clone: Its antigen remains unknown.

Isolation of CD4+ naive, central memory, regulatory and stem cell-like memory cells was achieved by sorting via CD45RO/CCR7/CD25/CD127/CD95/CD27. Regarding the study as a whole: Among all four CD4+ subsets, Type 1 diabetes patients had TCRB CDR3s that were moderately but significantly shorter. Relative to healthy donors, patients appeared to have naive, central memory and Treg TCRB repertoires that were more similar. A pattern of fewer insertions and more deletions at VDJ junctions was seen in type 1 diabetes patients.

This CDR3 spans 15 amino acids. Germline-derived CDR1 and CDR2 are SGHDN and FVKESK. V lost 4 bases to trimming and J lost 2 bases; unmatched junction nucleotides: 8. This receptor was taken from a woman younger than 30 in good health. V is TRBV14 and J is TRBJ2-7, with 7 bases matching TRBD1. Specimen: central memory CD4+ T cells from blood. The CDR3 here is CASSPTGTAPYEQYF. The CDR3 DNA reads as TGTGCCAGCAGCCCGACCGGGACAGCCCCCTACGAGCAGTACTTC.